These 21 T cell receptor beta chains were sequenced from one sample in a study of cytomegalovirus exposure and HLA in healthy donors. Repertoires were generated with immunoSEQ multiplex PCR, while TCRdb's copy carries only in-frame clones and drops some. The profile shows about 260,000 clones, 80% to 95% of them singletons. Sequencing was done on a sample of PBMCs. These receptors all come from a woman in her 30s in good health and CMV-seronegative.

This clone was detected once. The rearrangement uses TRBV11-3 and TRBJ2-7; D is ambiguous. The length of the CDR3 is 12 residues. V lost 1 base and J 3 bases, leaving 4 bases between the germline ends. Germline V gene sequence: CDR1 SGHNT, CDR2 YENEEA. CDR3 amino acids: CASSLGDYEQYF. CDR3 in DNA: TGTGCCAGCAGCTTAGGAGACTACGAGCAGTACTTC.

This clone was seen only once. The V call is TRBV5-1, the J call TRBJ2-7, with D possibly TRBD1 on 6 matching bases. This CDR3 is built from 15 residues. Trimming left V 4 bases short and J 3 bases short, with 17 bases between. Germline V gene data show CDR1 as SGHRS and CDR2 as YFSETQ. The CDR3 loop is CASSPVQGTRYEQYF. The CDR3 coding sequence is TGCGCCAGCAGCCCCGTACAGGGTACCCGCTACGAGCAGTACTTC.

V gene TRBV4-2 combines with J gene TRBJ1-1; D is unclear. Germline CDR1 is LGHNA and CDR2 is YNFKEQ. Trimming removed 0 bases at V and 1 base at J, with 12 bases between. The CDR3 is 16 residues long. The CDR3 coding sequence is TGTGCCAGCAGCCAAGATCATTGGGTGGGGAACACTGAAGCTTTCTTT. Encoded protein: CASSQDHWVGNTEAFF.

With respect to this clone: The same CDR3 also results from other DNA sequences found in this sample. The V call is TRBV13, the J call TRBJ2-7, with D possibly matching TRBD1 (7 bases). The CDR3 is 15 residues long. V lost 5 bases, J lost 2 bases, and 16 bases lay in between. The germline CDR1 and CDR2 sequences are PRHDT and FYEKMQ (reference sequence). DNA for the CDR3: TGTGCCAGCAGCCCCGGACTACAGGGGACCTACGAGCAGTACTTC. Its protein is CASSPGLQGTYEQYF.

The chain has TRBV18 and TRBJ1-1; D remains unclear. CDR3 length equals 13 residues. Germline V gene lookup returns CDR1 KGHSH and CDR2 LQKENI. Trimming removed 3 bases from V and 3 bases from J, with 8 bases in between. This CDR3 reads CASSPQEYTEAFF. In DNA, the CDR3 is TGTGCCAGCTCACCTCAGGAGTACACTGAAGCTTTCTTT.

The chain joins TRBV7-9 to TRBJ1-5; TRBD1 is a possible D gene (6 bases). V was pared by 5 bases and J by 7 bases, with 21 bases between. This CDR3 comprises 16 residues. Germline loops: CDR1 SEHNR, CDR2 FQNEAQ (reference sequence). CDR3 bases: TGTGCCAGCAGCGCCCGGGACATCGACAGAAACCAGCCCCAGCATTTT. It specifies CASSARDIDRNQPQHF.

The chain is built from TRBV5-4 and TRBJ2-5; D gene unclear. CDR1 is SGHNT, CDR2 YYREEE, per germline (reference sequence). The CDR3 covers 13 residues. V was clipped by 4 bases and J by 4 bases, with 11 bases between them. CDR3 sequence reads: CASSLAPPETQYF. Here the CDR3 DNA reads TGTGCCAGCAGCCTGGCCCCCCCAGAGACCCAGTACTTC.

The rearrangement links TRBV2 to TRBJ2-5; no firm D call. Per germline, CDR1 SNHLY and CDR2 FYNNEI. With 2 bases removed from V and 5 bases from J, the gap between germline ends came to 3 bases. CDR3 length equals 11 residues. CDR3 sequence (DNA): TGTGCCAGCAGTGAACGGGAGACCCAGTACTTC. This gives the protein CASSERETQYF.

This chain links TRBV9 with TRBJ2-3, with D unresolved. Germline V gene data show CDR1 as SGDLS and CDR2 as YYNGEE. V was clipped by 3 bases and J by 0 bases, with 5 bases between them. This CDR3 has 13 amino acids. Here the CDR3 DNA reads TGTGCCAGCAGCGCTGTTAGCACAGATACGCAGTATTTT. Translated, it gives CASSAVSTDTQYF.

This clone turned up a few times. The DNA of the CDR3 is TGTGCCAGCAGTGCGCCGGGCGAGCAGTACTTC. It encodes CASSAPGEQYF. V and J are TRBV2 and TRBJ2-7; the D is unclear. Per germline, CDR1 SNHLY and CDR2 FYNNEI. V gave up 4 bases and J gave up 6 bases, with 7 bases separating them. The CDR3 is made up of 11 amino acids.

The J gene is TRBJ2-2, the V gene TRBV28; TRBD1 aligns across 7 bases. The CDR3 extends over 13 amino acids. The V gene's germline CDR1 is MDHEN and CDR2 SYDVKM. V trimming: 5 bases; J trimming: 6 bases; junction bases outside the gene matches: 3. This CDR3 reads CASSPTGAGELFF. The CDR3 DNA is TGTGCCAGCAGTCCCACAGGGGCCGGGGAGCTGTTTTTT.

The chain is built from TRBV4-1 and TRBJ2-7, with TRBD2 matching over 11 bases. The CDR3 runs to 14 residues. Germline trimming cut 5 bases from V and 3 bases from J; bases unmatched to any gene: 3. CDR1 and CDR2 from the germline V gene are MGHRA and YSYEKL. The CDR3: CASSFGTSGYEQYF. DNA of the CDR3: TGCGCCAGCAGCTTCGGGACTAGCGGCTACGAGCAGTACTTC.

The J gene is TRBJ2-2, the V gene TRBV7-9, with unresolved D. V shed 6 bases and J shed 4 bases, with 6 bases lying between them. This CDR3 contains 12 residues. Germline-derived CDR1 and CDR2 are SEHNR and FQNEAQ (reference sequence). The CDR3 region is CASSTFTGELFF. The CDR3 nucleotides read TGTGCCAGCAGTACATTCACCGGGGAGCTGTTTTTT. Based on the CDR3 plus reference TRBV7-9 and TRBJ2-2, the full variable domain is DTGVSQNPRHKITKRGQNVTFRCDPISEHNRLYWYRQTLGQGPEFLTYFQNEAQLEKSRLLSDRFSAERPKGSFSTLEIQRTEQGDSAMYLCASSTFTGELFFGEGSRLTVL.

This rearrangement joins TRBV28 to TRBJ2-7; D gene uncertain. V was cut by 5 bases and J by 4 bases, with 12 bases left in between. The germline V gene has CDR1 MDHEN and CDR2 SYDVKM. CDR3 size: 13 residues. Written as DNA, the CDR3 is TGTGCCAGCAGTCACCAAACAGAATACGAGCAGTACTTC. The encoded protein is CASSHQTEYEQYF.

The chain links TRBV5-1 to TRBJ2-6; no clear D gene. This CDR3 spans 15 amino acids. In germline, CDR1 is SGHRS, CDR2 YFSETQ. The V gene lost 3 bases and the J gene lost 2 bases, with 9 bases spanning the gap. The CDR3 here is CASSYPLAGANVLTF. The CDR3 region has the DNA TGCGCCAGCAGCTATCCCCTGGCTGGGGCCAACGTCCTGACTTTC.

The V call is TRBV5-1, the J call TRBJ2-2, with D perhaps TRBD2 (6 bases). The CDR3 consists of 19 residues. CDR1 and CDR2 (germline): SGHRS, YFSETQ. Trimming left V 0 bases short and J 3 bases short, with 21 bases between. The CDR3 coding sequence is TGCGCCAGCAGCTTGGAGGTGGAGGGTTTGCCGAAGGACACCGGGGAGCTGTTTTTT. Translated, it gives CASSLEVEGLPKDTGELFF. The variable domain in full, with the rest retrieved from reference TRBV5-1 and TRBJ2-2, is KAGVTQTPRYLIKTRGQQVTLSCSPISGHRSVSWYQQTPGQGLQFLFEYFSETQRNKGNFPGRFSGRQFSNSRSEMNVSTLELGDSALYLCASSLEVEGLPKDTGELFFGEGSRLTVL.

The CDR3: CASSESQGGTGELFF. For the CDR3, the DNA is TGTGCCAGCAGTGAATCTCAGGGTGGGACCGGGGAGCTGTTTTTT. This chain connects TRBV2 to TRBJ2-2; TRBD1 is a possible D gene (5 bases). CDR1 and CDR2 from the germline V gene are SNHLY and FYNNEI. V lost 2 bases and J lost 5, with 12 bases in between. This CDR3 comprises 15 residues. The full variable domain, completed using reference TRBV2 and TRBJ2-2, is EPEVTQTPSHQVTQMGQEVILRCVPISNHLYFYWYRQILGQKVEFLVSFYNNEISEKSEIFDDQFSVERPDGSNFTLKIRSTKLEDSAMYFCASSESQGGTGELFFGEGSRLTVL.

The chain uses TRBV7-2 and TRBJ2-5; 7 nucleotides align to TRBD2. V lost 2 bases, J lost 5 bases, and 17 bases stayed unmatched. CDR3 length: 18 residues. Germline V gives CDR1 SGHTA, CDR2 FQGNSA. The CDR3 is CASSLLVVGPGTKETQYF. DNA of the CDR3: TGTGCCAGCAGCTTACTCGTGGTAGGGCCAGGGACTAAGGAGACCCAGTACTTC.

Here the CDR3 DNA reads TGTGCCAGCAGTGAAGCGGGAGCGGGAGGACTAGATACGCAGTATTTT. This gives the protein CASSEAGAGGLDTQYF. The rearrangement links TRBV2 to TRBJ2-3, with 9 nucleotides matching TRBD2. V was clipped by 0 bases and J by 5 bases; unmatched bases: 6. Germline CDR1 and CDR2: SNHLY and FYNNEI. This CDR3 comprises 16 residues.

This chain uses TRBV28 with TRBJ2-7; 8 bases fit TRBD1. This CDR3 is built from 17 residues. Germline V gene data show CDR1 as MDHEN and CDR2 as SYDVKM. V shed 3 bases and J 4 bases; nucleotides not matched to a gene: 14. This CDR3 reads CASSFPPPGQDPYEQYF. CDR3 DNA sequence: TGTGCCAGCAGTTTTCCTCCTCCGGGACAGGATCCTTACGAGCAGTACTTC.

The chain recombines TRBV19 with TRBJ2-1, with 10 bases matching TRBD2. CDR3 length equals 14 residues. J gave up 8 bases and V 4 bases, and 5 bases lay outside the gene matches. The germline CDR1 and CDR2 sequences are LNHDA and SQIVND (reference sequence). Here the CDR3 reads CASSNSGRFHEQFF. CDR3 coding DNA: TGTGCCAGTAGTAATAGCGGGAGGTTTCATGAGCAGTTCTTC.